Here is one T cell receptor beta chain with its context. These data belong to a study of cytomegalovirus exposure and HLA in healthy donors. PCR primers comprised 60 Vbeta and 13 Jbeta primers. The assay was immunoSEQ multiplex PCR, and TCRdb's table has in-frame clones only and misses some. The sample lists 200,000 to 250,000 clones; 80% to 85% were seen once. This CDR3 is 14 amino acids long. The germline CDR1 and CDR2 sequences are MNHEY and SVGAGI. The V and J ends lost 2 bases and 2 bases, in that order; junction bases with no gene match: 3. What was sequenced was PBMCs. The chain links TRBV6-5 to TRBJ2-7; 7 nucleotides agree with TRBD2. The clonotype originates from a woman in her thirties or forties in good health and CMV-seronegative. CDR3 nucleotides: TGTGCCAGCAGTTACCAACTAGCGACCTACGAGCAGTACTTC. Protein product: CASSYQLATYEQYF.